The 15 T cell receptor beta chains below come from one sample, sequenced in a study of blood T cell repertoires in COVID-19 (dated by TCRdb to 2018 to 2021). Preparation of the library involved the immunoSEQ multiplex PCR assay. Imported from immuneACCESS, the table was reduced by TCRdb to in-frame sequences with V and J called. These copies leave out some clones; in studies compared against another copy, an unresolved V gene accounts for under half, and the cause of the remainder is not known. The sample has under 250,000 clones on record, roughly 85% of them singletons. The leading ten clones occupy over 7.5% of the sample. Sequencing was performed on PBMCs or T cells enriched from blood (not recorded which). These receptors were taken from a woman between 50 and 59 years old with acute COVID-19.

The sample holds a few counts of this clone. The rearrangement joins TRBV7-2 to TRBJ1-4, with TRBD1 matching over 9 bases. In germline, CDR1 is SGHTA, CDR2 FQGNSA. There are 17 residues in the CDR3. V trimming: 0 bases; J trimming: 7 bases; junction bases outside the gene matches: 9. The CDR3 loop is CASSLAGPGTGFEKLFF. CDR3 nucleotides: TGTGCCAGCAGCTTAGCCGGACCCGGGACAGGGTTTGAAAAACTGTTTTTT. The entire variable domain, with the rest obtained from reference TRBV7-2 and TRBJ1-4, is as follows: GAGVSQSPSNKVTEKGKDVELRCDPISGHTALYWYRQSLGQGLEFLIYFQGNSAPDKSGLPSDRFSAERTGGSVSTLTIQRTQQEDSAVYLCASSLAGPGTGFEKLFFGSGTQLSVL.

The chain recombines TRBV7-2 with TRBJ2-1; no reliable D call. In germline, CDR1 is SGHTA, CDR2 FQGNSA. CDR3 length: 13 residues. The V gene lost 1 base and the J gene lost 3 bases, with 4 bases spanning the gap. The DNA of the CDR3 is TGTGCCAGCAGCTTAGGACACTACAATGAGCAGTTCTTC. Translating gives CASSLGHYNEQFF. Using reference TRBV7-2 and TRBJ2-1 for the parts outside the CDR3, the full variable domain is GAGVSQSPSNKVTEKGKDVELRCDPISGHTALYWYRQSLGQGLEFLIYFQGNSAPDKSGLPSDRFSAERTGGSVSTLTIQRTQQEDSAVYLCASSLGHYNEQFFGPGTRLTVL.

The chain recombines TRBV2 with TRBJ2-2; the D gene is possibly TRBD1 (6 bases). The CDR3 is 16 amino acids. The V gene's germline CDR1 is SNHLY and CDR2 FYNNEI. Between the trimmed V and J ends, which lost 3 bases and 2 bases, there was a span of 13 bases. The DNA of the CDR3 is TGTGCCAGCAGTGAGCCCAGGGGTACAAACACCGGGGAGCTGTTTTTT. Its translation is CASSEPRGTNTGELFF.

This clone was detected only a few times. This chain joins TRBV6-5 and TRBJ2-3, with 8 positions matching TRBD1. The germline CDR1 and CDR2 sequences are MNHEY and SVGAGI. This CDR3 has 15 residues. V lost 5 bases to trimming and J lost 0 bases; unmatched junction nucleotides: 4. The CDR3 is CASSPDRGSTDTQYF. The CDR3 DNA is TGTGCCAGCAGTCCCGACAGGGGAAGCACAGATACGCAGTATTTT.

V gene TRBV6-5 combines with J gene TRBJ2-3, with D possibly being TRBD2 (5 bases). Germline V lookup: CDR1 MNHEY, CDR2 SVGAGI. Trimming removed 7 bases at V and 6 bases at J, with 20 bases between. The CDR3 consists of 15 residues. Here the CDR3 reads CASKTDWETRDTQYF. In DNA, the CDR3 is TGTGCCAGCAAAACCGATTGGGAGACACGGGATACGCAGTATTTT.

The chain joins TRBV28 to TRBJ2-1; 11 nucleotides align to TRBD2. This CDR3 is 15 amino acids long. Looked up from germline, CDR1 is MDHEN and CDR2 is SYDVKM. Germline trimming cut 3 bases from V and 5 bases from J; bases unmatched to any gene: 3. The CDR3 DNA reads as TGTGCCAGCAGTTTTCCGGGACTAGCGGACAATGAGCAGTTCTTC. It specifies CASSFPGLADNEQFF.

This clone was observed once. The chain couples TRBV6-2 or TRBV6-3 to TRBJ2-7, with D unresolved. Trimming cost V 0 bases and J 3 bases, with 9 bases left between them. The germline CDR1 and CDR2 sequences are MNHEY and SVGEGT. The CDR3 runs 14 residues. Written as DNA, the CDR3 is TGTGCCAGCAGTTACTCGCCGAGGATCTACGAGCAGTACTTC. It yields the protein CASSYSPRIYEQYF.

CDR3 nucleotide sequence: TGTGCCAGCAGCCCAATTCCGGGACAAAGAAAGACCCAGTACTTC. This translates into CASSPIPGQRKTQYF. The chain is built from TRBV5-4 and TRBJ2-5, with a possible D match to TRBD1 (6 bases). The CDR3 is 15 amino acids. V lost 4 bases and J 6 bases, leaving 19 bases between the germline ends. CDR1 and CDR2 from the germline V gene are SGHNT and YYREEE (reference sequence).

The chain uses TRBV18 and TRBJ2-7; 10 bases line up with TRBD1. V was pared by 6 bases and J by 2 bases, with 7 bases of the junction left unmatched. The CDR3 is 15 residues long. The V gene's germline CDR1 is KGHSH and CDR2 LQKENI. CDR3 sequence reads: CASSFPGQGTYEQYF. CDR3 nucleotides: TGTGCCAGCTCCTTCCCGGGACAGGGGACCTACGAGCAGTACTTC. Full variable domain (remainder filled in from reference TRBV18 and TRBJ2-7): NAGVMQNPRHLVRRRGQEARLRCSPMKGHSHVYWYRQLPEEGLKFMVYLQKENIIDESGMPKERFSAEFPKEGPSILRIQQVVRGDSAAYFCASSFPGQGTYEQYFGPGTRLTVT.

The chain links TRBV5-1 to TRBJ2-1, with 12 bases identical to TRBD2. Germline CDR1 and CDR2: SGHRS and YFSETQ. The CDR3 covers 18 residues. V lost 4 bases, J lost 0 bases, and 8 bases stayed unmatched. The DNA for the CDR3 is TGCGCCAGCAGCACTCAGACTAGCGGGGGTGTCTCCTACAATGAGCAGTTCTTC. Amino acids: CASSTQTSGGVSYNEQFF. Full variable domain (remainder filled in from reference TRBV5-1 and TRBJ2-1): KAGVTQTPRYLIKTRGQQVTLSCSPISGHRSVSWYQQTPGQGLQFLFEYFSETQRNKGNFPGRFSGRQFSNSRSEMNVSTLELGDSALYLCASSTQTSGGVSYNEQFFGPGTRLTVL.

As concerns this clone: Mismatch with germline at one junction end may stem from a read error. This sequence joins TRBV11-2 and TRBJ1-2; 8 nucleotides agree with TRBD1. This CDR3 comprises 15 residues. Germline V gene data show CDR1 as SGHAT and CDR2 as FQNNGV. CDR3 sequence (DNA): TGTGCCAGCAGCAGGGGACAGGCCGCGAGTTATGACTACACCTTC. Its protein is CASSRGQAASYDYTF.

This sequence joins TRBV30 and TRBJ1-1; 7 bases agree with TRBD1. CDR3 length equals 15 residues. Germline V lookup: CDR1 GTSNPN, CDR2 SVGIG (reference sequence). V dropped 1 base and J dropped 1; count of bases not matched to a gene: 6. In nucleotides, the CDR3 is TGTGCCTGGAGTGGAACAGGGGTCAGGAACACTGAAGCTTTCTTT. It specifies CAWSGTGVRNTEAFF.

The CDR3 loop reads CASSKTWTSREAFF. The DNA of the CDR3 is TGTGCCAGTAGTAAGACCTGGACATCAAGGGAAGCTTTCTTT. The J gene is TRBJ1-1, the V gene TRBV19, with D perhaps TRBD1 (5 bases). CDR1 and CDR2 from the germline V gene are LNHDA and SQIVND (reference sequence). Trimming removed 4 bases at V and 8 bases at J, with 17 bases between. The CDR3 length is 14 residues.

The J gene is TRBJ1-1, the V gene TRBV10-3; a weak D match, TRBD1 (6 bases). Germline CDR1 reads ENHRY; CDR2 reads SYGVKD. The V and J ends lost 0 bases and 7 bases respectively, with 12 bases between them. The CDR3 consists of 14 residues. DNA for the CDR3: TGTGCCATCAGTGAGTCGCAGGGGCATTATGAAGCTTTCTTT. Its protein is CAISESQGHYEAFF.

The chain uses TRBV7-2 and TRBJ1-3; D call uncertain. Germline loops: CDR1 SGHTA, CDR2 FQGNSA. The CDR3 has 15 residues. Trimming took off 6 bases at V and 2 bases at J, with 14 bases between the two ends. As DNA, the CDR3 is TGTGCCAGCAGTTACGGCTGGGCTGCTGGAAACACCATATATTTT. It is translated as CASSYGWAAGNTIYF.